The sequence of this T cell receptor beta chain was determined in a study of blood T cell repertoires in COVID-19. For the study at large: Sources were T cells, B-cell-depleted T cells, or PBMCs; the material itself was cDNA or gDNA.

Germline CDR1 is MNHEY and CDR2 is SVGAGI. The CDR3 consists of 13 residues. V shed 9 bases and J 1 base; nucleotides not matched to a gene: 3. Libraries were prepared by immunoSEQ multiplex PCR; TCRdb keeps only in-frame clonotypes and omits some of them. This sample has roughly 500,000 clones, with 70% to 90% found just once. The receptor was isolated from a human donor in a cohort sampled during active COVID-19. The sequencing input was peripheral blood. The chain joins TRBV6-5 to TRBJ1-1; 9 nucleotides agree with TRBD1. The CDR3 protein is CASAGQGNTEAFF. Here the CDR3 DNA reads TGTGCCAGTGCGGGACAGGGGAACACTGAAGCTTTCTTT.